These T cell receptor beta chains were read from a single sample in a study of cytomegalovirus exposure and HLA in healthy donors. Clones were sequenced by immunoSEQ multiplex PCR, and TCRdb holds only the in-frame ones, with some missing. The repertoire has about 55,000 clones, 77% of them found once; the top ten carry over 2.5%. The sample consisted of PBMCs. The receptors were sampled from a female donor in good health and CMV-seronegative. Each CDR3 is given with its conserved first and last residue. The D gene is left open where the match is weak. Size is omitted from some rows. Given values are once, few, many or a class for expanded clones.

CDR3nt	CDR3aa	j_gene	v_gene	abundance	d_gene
TGCAGCGTTGAAGAAAACACAGGGAAATATGGCTACACCTTC	CSVEENTGKYGYTF	TRBJ1-2	TRBV29-1	-	-
TGTGCCAGCAGACGAACCGGGGGGGGCGGAGATACGCAGTATTTT	CASRRTGGGGDTQYF	TRBJ2-3	TRBV4-2	-	TRBD2
TGTGCCAGCTCGCGAACAGGGGGGAAGACCCAGTACTTC	CASSRTGGKTQYF	TRBJ2-5	TRBV18	once	TRBD1
TGTGCCAGCTCCCGGACAGGGCCCATGAACACTGAAGCTTTCTTT	CASSRTGPMNTEAFF	TRBJ1-1	TRBV2	few	TRBD1
TGTGCCAGTAGTACTAGCGGGAGGAGCTCCTACGAGCAGTACTTC	CASSTSGRSSYEQYF	TRBJ2-7	TRBV19	-	TRBD2
TGTGCCAGCAGCCAAGAGGAAGCGGGGGGGGTCAATGAGCAGTTCTTC	CASSQEEAGGVNEQFF	TRBJ2-1	TRBV4-2	-	TRBD2
TGTGCCAGCAGCTTGCCCGGGGCCGGGGAGCTGTTTTTT	CASSLPGAGELFF	TRBJ2-2	TRBV5-5	-	-
TGTGCCAGCAGTGAAGAAGGGACAGGGATCCGAAAACTGTTTTTT	CASSEEGTGIRKLFF	TRBJ1-4	TRBV6-1	-	TRBD1
TGCGCCAGCAGCCAAGATGTGGAGCGGGAGTCCTACGAGCAGTACTTC	CASSQDVERESYEQYF	TRBJ2-7	TRBV4-3	few	TRBD2
TGTGCCAGCAGTTTAGGGGCAGGGGGCCTCTATGGCTACACCTTC	CASSLGAGGLYGYTF	TRBJ1-2	TRBV27	-	TRBD1
TGTGCCAGCAGCTTGGATTTCGGGGGGGCGGCCTATGGCTACACCTTC	CASSLDFGGAAYGYTF	TRBJ1-2	TRBV5-6	-	-
TGTGCCAGCAGCTTAGCCCGGGGACTAGCGGAAGAGACCCAGTACTTC	CASSLARGLAEETQYF	TRBJ2-5	TRBV7-2	-	TRBD2
TGTGCCAGCAGCCAAGTCGGGCAGGGGAACACTGAAGCTTTCTTT	CASSQVGQGNTEAFF	TRBJ1-1	TRBV4-2	-	-
TGTGCCAGCAGTGGGGGGTCTGAAGAACAAGAGACCCAGTACTTC	CASSGGSEEQETQYF	TRBJ2-5	TRBV28	-	-
TGTGCCAGCAGCTTAACAGGGGGCAATCAGCCCCAGCATTTT	CASSLTGGNQPQHF	TRBJ1-5	TRBV2	few	TRBD1
TGTGCCAGCAGCGGCGGGACTAGCGGGAGGGCGGGCAATGAGCAGTTCTTC	CASSGGTSGRAGNEQFF	TRBJ2-1	TRBV9	-	TRBD2
TGTGCCTGGAGTGTAATCCGGGCCGGGGAGCTGTTTTTT	CAWSVIRAGELFF	TRBJ2-2	TRBV30	few	-
TGTGCCAGCAGCCCCGCCCTACTAGGGTCCTACGAGCAGTACTTC	CASSPALLGSYEQYF	TRBJ2-7	TRBV7-2	-	-
TGTGCCAGCAGTTTTGGGGCAGGGAACACTGAAGCTTTCTTT	CASSFGAGNTEAFF	TRBJ1-1	TRBV28	-	-
TGTGCCAGCAGCGGTGAACGGCAGGATTATGGCTACACCTTC	CASSGERQDYGYTF	TRBJ1-2	TRBV28	-	-
TGTGCCAGCGGGGACAGCATATACAATGAGCAGTTCTTC	CASGDSIYNEQFF	TRBJ2-1	TRBV2	-	TRBD1
TGTGCCAGCAGCCCGGGGACAGGGTCCTACGAGCAGTACTTC	CASSPGTGSYEQYF	TRBJ2-7	TRBV7-9	-	TRBD1
TGCGCCAGCAGCTCGGACAGTGTAGAGACCCAGTACTTC	CASSSDSVETQYF	TRBJ2-5	TRBV5-1	-	-
TGTGCCAGCCCCCCTTGCGGGACGGAGTATGGCTACACCTTC	CASPPCGTEYGYTF	TRBJ1-2	TRBV21-1	-	-
TGTGCCAGCAGCCCGACCGTTAGCGGGACCTACAATGAGCAGTTCTTC	CASSPTVSGTYNEQFF	TRBJ2-1	TRBV7-8	-	TRBD2
TGTGCCACCAGAGACAGGGCCTCCTACGAGCAGTACTTC	CATRDRASYEQYF	TRBJ2-7	TRBV27	-	TRBD1
TGTGCCAGTAGAACAGGGGTGGGGCCTTACGAGCAGTACTTC	CASRTGVGPYEQYF	TRBJ2-7	TRBV19	once	TRBD1
TGTGCCAGCAGCACCGACAGGGTTTTTGATTCCCCCCTCCACTTT	CASSTDRVFDSPLHF	TRBJ1-6	TRBV7-8	-	TRBD1
TGTGCCAGCTCCGTCCATGGACAGGAAAGCGAGCAGTACTTC	CASSVHGQESEQYF	TRBJ2-7	TRBV9	-	TRBD1
TGTGCCAGCAGCTTGAGTGATTCAAAAATCCCCCCCTACGAGCAGTACTTC	CASSLSDSKIPPYEQYF	TRBJ2-7	TRBV7-9	-	-
TGCGCCAGCAGCTTGGGGGTGACTAGCGCCCAAGAGACCCAGTACTTC	CASSLGVTSAQETQYF	TRBJ2-5	TRBV5-1	once	TRBD2
TGTGCCAGCAGCCCCATGAATCAGGGTACGAACACTGAAGCTTTCTTT	CASSPMNQGTNTEAFF	TRBJ1-1	TRBV7-9	-	-
TGTGCCAGCAGCTTGGTACAATCCAATGAGCAGTTCTTC	CASSLVQSNEQFF	TRBJ2-1	TRBV5-6	once	-
TGTGCCAGTAGTATTCCCAGTCTTTATAGCAATCAGCCCCAGCATTTT	CASSIPSLYSNQPQHF	TRBJ1-5	TRBV19	-	-
TGTGCCAGCAGCGCCAGAAGCGGGACAGGGGGCTGGGGAGAGACCCAGTACTTC	CASSARSGTGGWGETQYF	TRBJ2-5	TRBV7-2	-	TRBD1
TGTGCCAGCAGCTTTGGGAGGGCGTACTATGGCTACACCTTC	CASSFGRAYYGYTF	TRBJ1-2	TRBV7-2	-	-
TGTGCCAGCAGCGGGGGGGACCCCCCTAGTGGCTACACCTTC	CASSGGDPPSGYTF	TRBJ1-2	TRBV6-5	-	-
TGTGCCAGCAGCGTAGCGGGGGGGCCAGAGACCCAGTACTTC	CASSVAGGPETQYF	TRBJ2-5	TRBV9	once	TRBD2
TGTGCCAGCAGCTTATCGGGCGGGGGGTCCGGGGAGCTGTTTTTT	CASSLSGGGSGELFF	TRBJ2-2	TRBV7-8	-	TRBD2
TGTGCCAGCAGTGACGCAGGGGTGGATGGGTCAGATACGCAGTATTTT	CASSDAGVDGSDTQYF	TRBJ2-3	TRBV6-4	-	-
TGTGCCAGCAGCGCCGGGGGGGGGACACTCACTGAAGCTTTCTTT	CASSAGGGTLTEAFF	TRBJ1-1	TRBV28	-	-
TGTGCTAGTGGTTTGGTACTGGGCAGGCGAGACAATGAGCAGTTCTTC	CASGLVLGRRDNEQFF	TRBJ2-1	TRBV12-5	-	-
TGTACCGCGAGCGGGGGGGCCGAGGAGACCCAGTACTTC	CTASGGAEETQYF	TRBJ2-5	TRBV6-5	-	TRBD2
TGCGCCAGCAGCCCCTACAGGGGAACTAGCGGGGGGCCACGGGACACAGATACGCAGTATTTT	CASSPYRGTSGGPRDTDTQYF	TRBJ2-3	TRBV5-1	-	TRBD2
TGTGCCAGCAGTCCTGCGGGACAGGCCTACGAGCAGTACTTC	CASSPAGQAYEQYF	TRBJ2-7	TRBV6-5	-	TRBD1
TGCGCCAGCAGCTCGTTAATCCAGACAGGCACCTACGAGCAGTACTTC	CASSSLIQTGTYEQYF	TRBJ2-7	TRBV5-1	-	-
TGTGCCAGCAGCTTAGGGACTAGCGGGAGTTCCGAGCAGTACTTC	CASSLGTSGSSEQYF	TRBJ2-7	TRBV7-2	once	TRBD2
TGTGCCTGGAGTGTACCCTGGTCGGGGGCTGAAGCTTTCTTT	CAWSVPWSGAEAFF	TRBJ1-1	TRBV30	-	-
TGCGCCAGCAGCCAAGACGAGGCGGGGGAACTCTACAATGAGCAGTTCTTC	CASSQDEAGELYNEQFF	TRBJ2-1	TRBV4-1	-	TRBD2
TGCGCCAGCAGGGACAACTCCTACGAGCAGTACTTC	CASRDNSYEQYF	TRBJ2-7	TRBV10-1	-	-
TGCGCCAGCACCCTGACAGGGGGTTACGAAAAACTGTTTTTT	CASTLTGGYEKLFF	TRBJ1-4	TRBV5-1	-	TRBD1
TGTGCCAGCAGTGATTCACCTCGGGCAGATACGCAGTATTTT	CASSDSPRADTQYF	TRBJ2-3	TRBV2	-	-
TGTGCCACCGGGGCAGGGGGAAACACTGAAGCTTTCTTT	CATGAGGNTEAFF	TRBJ1-1	TRBV15	few	TRBD1
TGTGCCAGCAGCGTAGGAGGTAGGGGGACTACTGGGGCCAACGTCCTGACTTTC	CASSVGGRGTTGANVLTF	TRBJ2-6	TRBV9	-	-
TGTGCTAGCAGCTTTGGCCCCTCCGCCTCCACAGGGGCGCAAGAGACCCAGTACTTC	CASSFGPSASTGAQETQYF	TRBJ2-5	TRBV7-7	-	TRBD1
TGTGCCAGCTCATCTACAGGGTTAGCCGGAAACACCATATATTTT	CASSSTGLAGNTIYF	TRBJ1-3	TRBV28	-	-
TGTGCCAGTAGTATGTGGAGACTAGCCAAAAACATTCAGTACTTC	CASSMWRLAKNIQYF	TRBJ2-4	TRBV19	-	-